The 28 T cell receptor beta chains given below trace back to one sample, sequenced in a study of T-cell memory formation after mild COVID-19. A single record per CDR3 protein comes from TCRdb applying MiXCR to the 5' RACE reads. This table holds some 40,000 distinct CDR3 sequences, about 6% found once. The sequencing sample was made of PBMCs or a T cell subset sorted from them (not recorded which). The receptors originated from an adult who had mild COVID-19 (a few samples of this study predate the infection). Cell type and time point are not known.

V is TRBV18 and J is TRBJ1-5, with D maybe TRBD1 (5 bases). V was cut by 3 bases and J by 7 bases, with 19 bases left in between. The CDR3 runs 16 residues. Germline CDR1 and CDR2: KGHSH and LQKENI. The CDR3 nucleotides read TGTGCCAGCTCACCTGGGAGCGCCGGGGGTCAACAGCCCCAGCATTTT. Its protein is CASSPGSAGGQQPQHF.

This clonotype was counted at least ten times. The chain links TRBV6-5 to TRBJ2-1; 8 bases line up with TRBD1. With V trimmed by 0 bases and J by 9 bases, 10 bases remained unmatched. The CDR3 is 16 amino acids. Germline CDR1 and CDR2: MNHEY and SVGAGI. The CDR3 here is CASSYSGQGASAEQFF. CDR3 DNA sequence: TGTGCCAGCAGTTACTCCGGCCAGGGGGCATCGGCTGAGCAGTTCTTC.

This clonotype was detected ten times or more. This rearrangement joins TRBV5-1 to TRBJ2-3; D not resolved. Trimming left V 6 bases short and J 1 base short, with 12 bases between. The germline V gene has CDR1 SGHRS and CDR2 YFSETQ. The CDR3 is 14 amino acids. CDR3 nucleotides: TGCGCCAGCAAAGTGGGCAGTGGCACAGATACGCAGTATTTT. Translation: CASKVGSGTDTQYF.

Ten or more counts support this clonotype. The chain recombines TRBV5-1 with TRBJ2-7, with no clear D. The V end was cut by 4 bases, the J end by 1 base, with 12 bases between. The CDR3 has 14 residues. Germline V gene data show CDR1 as SGHRS and CDR2 as YFSETQ. The CDR3 DNA reads as TGCGCCAGCAGCAAGGGCCTGAATTCCTACGAGCAGTACTTC. This translates into CASSKGLNSYEQYF.

This clonotype was seen at least ten times. The chain carries TRBV10-3 and TRBJ2-1; 13 bases align to TRBD2. Germline V lookup: CDR1 ENHRY, CDR2 SYGVKD. The CDR3 sequence is 16 residues long. Unmatched junction bases numbered 5, after V lost 4 bases and J lost 5 bases. The CDR3 loop reads CAISVDGTSGNNEQFF. The DNA of the CDR3 is TGTGCCATCAGTGTAGACGGGACTAGCGGGAACAATGAGCAGTTCTTC.

This clonotype was observed many times. This sequence joins TRBV20-1 and TRBJ1-5, with D tentatively TRBD1 (6 bases). The CDR3 length is 16 residues. CDR1 and CDR2 (germline): DFQATT, SNEGSKA (reference sequence). Deletions cut 0 bases from V and 5 bases from J, with 17 bases between. This CDR3 is CSARDVRGPRDQPQHF. The CDR3, as DNA: TGCAGTGCTAGAGATGTTCGGGGGCCGAGGGATCAGCCCCAGCATTTT.

This clonotype turned up a few times. The chain recombines TRBV30 with TRBJ2-1, with a weak D call TRBD1 (6 bases). CDR3 length: 15 residues. Trimming stripped 5 bases from V and 0 bases from J, with 14 bases between. Germline V gives CDR1 GTSNPN, CDR2 SVGIG (reference sequence). The DNA for the CDR3 is TGTGCCTGGGTTTACAGGGCTAGCTCCTACAATGAGCAGTTCTTC. It translates to CAWVYRASSYNEQFF.

This clonotype was recorded at least ten times. The rearrangement joins TRBV7-9 to TRBJ2-7, with TRBD2 matching 9 bases. With 6 bases clipped from V and 3 bases from J, the junction kept 3 bases outside the gene matches. From germline, CDR1 is SEHNR and CDR2 FQNEAQ (reference sequence). This CDR3 has 13 residues. The DNA for the CDR3 is TGTGCCAGCAGGACTAGCGGAAGCTACGAGCAGTACTTC. The encoded protein is CASRTSGSYEQYF.

The gene calls are TRBV6-2 or TRBV6-3 and TRBJ1-2; D gene ambiguous. There are 14 residues in the CDR3. Germline CDR1 MNHEY, CDR2 SVGEGT. Trimming removed 4 bases from V and 2 bases from J, with 11 bases in between. CDR3 residues: CASSSSIRNYGYTF. The CDR3 DNA reads TGTGCCAGCAGTTCCTCGATAAGGAACTATGGCTACACCTTC.

This clonotype came up many times. The chain links TRBV4-3 to TRBJ1-5; 7 bases are shared with TRBD1. This CDR3 spans 15 amino acids. CDR1 and CDR2 (germline): LGHNA, YSLEER. J lost 4 bases, V lost 0 bases, and 3 bases had no gene match. This CDR3 is CASSQETGNNQPQHF. As DNA, the CDR3 is TGCGCCAGCAGCCAAGAGACAGGGAATAATCAGCCCCAGCATTTT.

This clonotype was seen at least ten times. V and J are TRBV20-1 and TRBJ1-5, with a weak D call TRBD1 (5 bases). Germline V gene sequence: CDR1 DFQATT, CDR2 SNEGSKA (reference sequence). Trimming shortened V by 5 bases and J by 7 bases, and 18 bases separated the two germline ends. The CDR3 runs to 14 residues. The CDR3 DNA reads TGCAGTGCTCCCGCCCGGGGCGCGGGGCAGCCCCAGCATTTT. Translating it yields CSAPARGAGQPQHF.

By sample share, this clonotype is medium-sized. This chain uses TRBV4-2 with TRBJ2-5; 8 nucleotides match TRBD2. The length of the CDR3 is 16 residues. Unmatched junction bases numbered 8, after V lost 2 bases and J lost 3 bases. From germline, CDR1 is LGHNA and CDR2 YNFKEQ. CDR3 loop: CASSQTGGGREETQYF. In DNA, the CDR3 is TGTGCCAGCAGCCAAACCGGCGGGGGGCGTGAAGAGACCCAGTACTTC.

This clonotype was detected many times. This chain joins TRBV18 and TRBJ1-3; 7 bases line up with TRBD1. CDR1 and CDR2 (germline): KGHSH, LQKENI. The CDR3 has 16 amino acids. V was pared by 3 bases and J by 0 bases, with 5 bases of the junction left unmatched. In DNA form, the CDR3 reads TGTGCCAGCTCACCTCTAACAGGGGCCTCTGGAAACACCATATATTTT. Translation gives CASSPLTGASGNTIYF.

The rearrangement joins TRBV2 to TRBJ1-5; TRBD1 is a possible D gene (5 bases). The germline CDR1 and CDR2 sequences are SNHLY and FYNNEI. This CDR3 is 16 amino acids long. Trimming cost V 3 bases and J 4 bases, with 16 bases left between them. For the CDR3, the DNA is TGTGCCAGCAGTGAGCACCCCGGGGCACGGAATCAGCCCCAGCATTTT. Translation gives CASSEHPGARNQPQHF.

The chain combines TRBV6-6 with TRBJ1-1, with D uncertain. Trimming took off 6 bases at V and 5 bases at J, with 13 bases between the two ends. CDR3 size: 13 residues. Germline V CDR1 and CDR2: MNHNY, SVGAGI (reference sequence). The CDR3 DNA reads TGTGCCAGCAGCACGAAGATGGGAACTGAAGCTTTCTTT. Translated: CASSTKMGTEAFF.

This clonotype is medium-sized in the sample. The chain employs TRBV7-2 and TRBJ2-3; the D is unclear. The germline V gene encodes CDR1 SGHTA and CDR2 FQGNSA. The ends were cut back, 5 bases at V and 0 bases at J, with 15 bases in the middle. The CDR3 is made up of 16 amino acids. DNA of the CDR3: TGTGCCAGCAGCCGCCCGATGGTCCCTAGCACAGATACGCAGTATTTT. Translated, it gives CASSRPMVPSTDTQYF.

The chain has TRBV6-5 and TRBJ2-3; 7 bases align to TRBD2. Unmatched junction bases numbered 8, after V lost 3 bases and J lost 2 bases. The CDR3 runs 16 residues. CDR1 MNHEY and CDR2 SVGAGI come from the germline V gene. As DNA, the CDR3 is TGTGCCAGCAGTTATACGGGGGGACTACCCACAGATACGCAGTATTTT. This codes for CASSYTGGLPTDTQYF.

This clonotype was picked up many times. V gene TRBV4-2 combines with J gene TRBJ2-4; D tentatively fits TRBD1 or TRBD2 (7 bases each). The CDR3 is 14 residues long. In germline, CDR1 is LGHNA, CDR2 YNFKEQ. V lost 2 bases and J 6 bases, leaving 11 bases between the germline ends. The CDR3 DNA reads TGTGCCAGCAGCCAACAGGGGGGGGGAAACATTCAGTACTTC. The encoded protein is CASSQQGGGNIQYF.

This chain links TRBV9 with TRBJ2-1; possibly TRBD1 for D (6 bases). Trimming took 0 bases from V and 7 from J, leaving 11 bases between them. This CDR3 spans 14 amino acids. Germline assignment: CDR1 SGDLS and CDR2 YYNGEE. The CDR3 is CASSVGGTLNEQFF. For the CDR3, the DNA is TGTGCCAGCAGCGTAGGTGGGACACTTAATGAGCAGTTCTTC.

The chain combines TRBV15 with TRBJ2-2, with D hard to call. CDR3 size: 15 residues. V was cut by 8 bases and J by 1 base, with 14 bases left in between. CDR1 is LNHNV, CDR2 YYDKDF, per germline (reference sequence). CDR3 DNA sequence: TGTGCCACCGGCCGCGACCCCCTGAACACCGGGGAGCTGTTTTTT. Encoded protein: CATGRDPLNTGELFF.

This rearrangement joins TRBV20-1 to TRBJ2-7, with D perhaps matching TRBD1 (7 bases). The germline gives CDR1 DFQATT, CDR2 SNEGSKA (reference sequence). The CDR3 covers 14 residues. V gave up 5 bases and J gave up 8 bases, with 22 bases separating them. The CDR3 is CSAEGAREARKQYF. The CDR3 DNA reads TGCAGTGCTGAGGGGGCCAGGGAGGCAAGGAAGCAGTACTTC.

The V call is TRBV2, the J call TRBJ1-5, with 8 nucleotides matching TRBD1. V lost 6 bases to trimming and J lost 6 bases; unmatched junction nucleotides: 4. Germline assignment: CDR1 SNHLY and CDR2 FYNNEI. The CDR3 contains 13 residues. The CDR3 nucleotides read TGTGCCAGCAGCGACAGGGGCGGTCAGCCCCAGCATTTT. Its translation: CASSDRGGQPQHF.

This clonotype was recorded many times. This CDR3 is CASSPTGTGDIQYF. The CDR3 nucleotides read TGTGCCAGCTCACCGACAGGGACAGGGGACATTCAGTACTTC. This chain connects TRBV18 to TRBJ2-4; 10 nucleotides align to TRBD1. Germline V gene lookup returns CDR1 KGHSH and CDR2 LQKENI. The CDR3 length is 14 residues. Unmatched junction bases numbered 4, after V lost 3 bases and J lost 8 bases.

This clonotype has only a few counts. The CDR3 loop reads CASSSPMSGSKNIQYF. CDR3 coding DNA: TGTGCCAGCAGCTCCCCTATGAGTGGGTCCAAAAACATTCAGTACTTC. The V call is TRBV27, the J call TRBJ2-4, with D hard to call. This CDR3 comprises 16 residues. Between the trimmed V and J ends, which lost 6 bases and 2 bases, there was a span of 17 bases. CDR1 MNHEY and CDR2 SMNVEV come from the germline V gene (reference sequence).

This clonotype was picked up many times. The CDR3 sequence is CASGPGQGNHGTQYF. The CDR3 coding sequence is TGTGCTAGTGGCCCGGGACAGGGGAACCACGGTACGCAGTATTTT. This chain uses TRBV12-5 with TRBJ2-3; 10 bases are a match to TRBD1. This CDR3 contains 15 residues. V lost 6 bases and J lost 8; bases outside the gene matches: 11. The germline V gene encodes CDR1 LGHNT and CDR2 FRNRAP. The complete variable domain, with remaining parts taken from reference TRBV12-5 and TRBJ2-3, reads DARVTQTPRHKVTEMGQEVTMRCQPILGHNTVFWYRQTMMQGLELLAYFRNRAPLDDSGMPKDRFSAEMPDATLATLKIQPSEPRDSAVYFCASGPGQGNHGTQYFGPGTRLTVL.

This clonotype was found a few times. The chain joins TRBV11-3 to TRBJ2-3; 9 bases fit TRBD2. This CDR3 contains 17 residues. V lost 2 bases, J lost 3 bases, and 9 bases stayed unmatched. CDR1 is SGHNT and CDR2 is YENEEA in the germline V gene. CDR3 DNA sequence: TGTGCCAGCAGCTTAAATGGTCGCGGGAGGGCTACAGATACGCAGTATTTT. This gives the protein CASSLNGRGRATDTQYF.

The chain combines TRBV3-1 with TRBJ2-3; a weak D match, TRBD2 (5 bases). V dropped 2 bases and J dropped 2 bases, with 5 bases sitting between them. The CDR3 covers 13 residues. Germline V gene lookup returns CDR1 LGHDT and CDR2 YNNKEL (reference sequence). The CDR3 nucleotides are TGTGCCAGCAGCCAACTAGCCACAGATACGCAGTATTTT. This translates into CASSQLATDTQYF.

This clonotype was counted a few times. J is TRBJ1-2 and V is TRBV4-2, with D maybe TRBD1 (5 bases). V was cut by 0 bases and J by 8 bases, with 10 bases left in between. Germline V lookup: CDR1 LGHNA, CDR2 YNFKEQ. This CDR3 region has 13 residues. CDR3 region: CASSQEGVSGYTF. The CDR3, as DNA: TGTGCCAGCAGCCAAGAAGGGGTTAGCGGCTACACCTTC.